The clone carrying this TCR beta chain was counted only a few times. What it binds is not known. The sample originates from a study of chemoradiotherapy in HPV16-positive cancers. This CDR3 has 11 amino acids. Germline CDR1 SGHAT, CDR2 FQNNGV. The V and J ends lost 4 bases and 11 bases respectively, with 11 bases between them. Repertoires were generated with immunoSEQ multiplex PCR, while TCRdb's copy carries only in-frame clones and drops some. The sample holds 25,000 to 35,000 clones, 70% to 90% seen once. Samples were taken several times over chemoradiotherapy. Study results and caveats: HPV-specific T cells were functionally defined from only two HPV16-positive patients. Better recurrence-free survival went with HPV-responsive T-cell expansion in HPV16-positive patients. During treatment, candidate HPV-specific clones and E7-related motifs expanded in tumor.

The chain employs TRBV11-2 and TRBJ1-1; perhaps TRBD1 as D (5 bases). This TCR was sampled from a human donor with HPV-associated anogenital cancer. The material sequenced was blood, taken from a patient who underwent chemoradiotherapy. In nucleotides, the CDR3 is TGTGCCAGCAGCTGGGGGGTTGGGGCTTTCTTT. It is translated as CASSWGVGAFF.